Below, one TCR beta chain is given with its context. The data derive from a study of CD8 T cells in Susac syndrome. The authors reverse transcribed roughly 0.5 to 1 ug RNA with random hexamers. The amplification used immunoSEQ multiplex PCR on TCR beta CDR3; it spanned 54 Vbeta and 13 Jbeta. MiXCR, run by TCRdb on the immunoSEQ multiplex PCR reads, gives a single entry per CDR3 protein. The table has around 170,000 distinct CDR3 sequences, 95% seen once; the top ten hold about 0.15%. The authors sequenced TCR beta from blood CD8+ and CD4+ T cells. The multiple sclerosis controls comprised treatment-naive patients whose relapsing-remitting disease was stable or active. TEMRA cells were FACS-enriched, and CD8+ and CD4+ T cells were isolated negatively. Germline V lookup: CDR1 SEHNR, CDR2 FQNEAQ (reference sequence). The CDR3 length is 13 residues. The ends were cut back, 11 bases at V and 3 bases at J, with 16 bases in the middle.

The rearrangement uses TRBV7-9 and TRBJ1-1, with D possibly TRBD1 on 5 matching bases. The sequence was obtained from a human donor with multiple sclerosis. The material sequenced was CD8+ T cells from PBMCs. CDR3 loop: CAGAGRGDTEAFF. The CDR3 bases are TGTGCCGGGGCCGGCCGGGGGGACACTGAAGCTTTCTTT.